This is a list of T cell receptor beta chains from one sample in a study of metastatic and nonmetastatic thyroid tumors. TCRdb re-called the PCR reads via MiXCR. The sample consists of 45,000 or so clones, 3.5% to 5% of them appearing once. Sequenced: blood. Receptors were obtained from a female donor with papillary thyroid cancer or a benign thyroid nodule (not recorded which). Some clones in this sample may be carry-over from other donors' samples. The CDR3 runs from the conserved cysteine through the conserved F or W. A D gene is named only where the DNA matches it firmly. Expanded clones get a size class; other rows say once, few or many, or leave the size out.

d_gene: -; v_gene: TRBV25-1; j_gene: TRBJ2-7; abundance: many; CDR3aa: CASSSGRAGFNYEQYF; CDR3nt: TGTGCCAGCAGCTCAGGTAGGGCAGGGTTTAACTACGAGCAGTACTTC
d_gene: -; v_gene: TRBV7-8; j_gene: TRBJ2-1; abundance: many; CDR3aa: CASSLGWGTRGNEQFF; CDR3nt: TGTGCCAGCAGCTTAGGATGGGGAACTAGGGGCAATGAGCAGTTCTTC
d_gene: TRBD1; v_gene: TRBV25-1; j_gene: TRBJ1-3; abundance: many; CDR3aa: CASSEGQGLFSGNTIYF; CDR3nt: TGTGCCAGCAGTGAGGGACAGGGACTATTCTCTGGAAACACCATATATTTT
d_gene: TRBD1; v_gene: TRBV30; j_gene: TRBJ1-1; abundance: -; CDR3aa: CAWRWDSPRNTEAFF; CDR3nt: TGTGCCTGGAGATGGGACAGTCCCCGGAACACTGAAGCTTTCTTT
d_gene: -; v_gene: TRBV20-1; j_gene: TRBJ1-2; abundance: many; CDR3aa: CSAIGGVGGYTF; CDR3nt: TGCAGTGCTATTGGGGGAGTAGGTGGCTACACCTTC
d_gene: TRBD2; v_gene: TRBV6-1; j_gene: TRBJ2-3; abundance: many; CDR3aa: CASSALAGGPDTQYF; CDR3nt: TGTGCCAGCAGTGCACTAGCGGGAGGGCCAGATACGCAGTATTTT
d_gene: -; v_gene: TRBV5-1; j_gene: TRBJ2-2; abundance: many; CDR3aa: CASSLSTGELFF; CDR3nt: TGCGCCAGCAGCTTAAGCACCGGGGAGCTGTTTTTT
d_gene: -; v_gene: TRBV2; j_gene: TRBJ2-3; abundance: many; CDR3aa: CASSTGIISSSTDTQYF; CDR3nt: TGTGCCAGCAGCACCGGGATAATCTCCTCTAGCACAGATACGCAGTATTTT
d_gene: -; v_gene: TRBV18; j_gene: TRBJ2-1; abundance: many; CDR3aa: CASSPNLADSYNEQFF; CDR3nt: TGTGCCAGCTCACCTAATTTAGCGGACTCCTACAATGAGCAGTTCTTC
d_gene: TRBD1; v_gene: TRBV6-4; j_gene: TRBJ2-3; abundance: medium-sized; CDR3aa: CASSVQGTGGTDTQYF; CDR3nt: TGTGCCAGCAGTGTTCAAGGGACAGGGGGCACAGATACGCAGTATTTT
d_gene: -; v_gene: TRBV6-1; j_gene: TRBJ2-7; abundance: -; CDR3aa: CASSANFPSYEQYF; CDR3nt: TGTGCCAGCAGTGCTAATTTCCCGTCCTACGAGCAGTACTTC
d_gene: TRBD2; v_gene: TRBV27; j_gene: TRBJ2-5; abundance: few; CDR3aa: CASSLWGGETQYF; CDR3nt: TGTGCCAGCAGTTTATGGGGGGGAGAGACCCAGTACTTC
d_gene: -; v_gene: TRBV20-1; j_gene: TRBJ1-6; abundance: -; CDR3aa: CSARSGSYNSPLQF; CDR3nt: TGCAGTGCTAGGAGTGGCTCCTATAACTCACCCCTCCAGTTT
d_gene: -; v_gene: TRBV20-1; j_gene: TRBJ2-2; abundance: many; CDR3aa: CSAEALGRETGELFF; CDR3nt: TGCAGTGCCGAAGCCCTGGGCAGGGAAACCGGGGAGCTGTTTTTT
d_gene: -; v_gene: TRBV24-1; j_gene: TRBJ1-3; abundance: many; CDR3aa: CATSESGRISGNTIYF; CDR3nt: TGTGCCACCAGTGAGTCTGGACGGATCTCTGGAAACACCATATATTTT
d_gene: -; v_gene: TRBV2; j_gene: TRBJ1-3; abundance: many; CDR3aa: CASTETVRGNTIYF; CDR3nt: TGTGCCAGCACCGAGACCGTGAGGGGAAACACCATATATTTT
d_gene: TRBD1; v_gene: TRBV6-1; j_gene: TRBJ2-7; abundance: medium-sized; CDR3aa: CASSSPGQATMGQYF; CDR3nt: TGTGCCAGCAGTTCTCCGGGACAGGCTACCATGGGGCAGTACTTC
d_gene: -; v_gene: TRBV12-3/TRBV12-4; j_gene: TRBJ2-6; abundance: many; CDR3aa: CASSSDKDVPGANVLTF; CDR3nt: TGTGCCAGCAGTTCTGACAAGGATGTTCCTGGGGCCAACGTCCTGACTTTC
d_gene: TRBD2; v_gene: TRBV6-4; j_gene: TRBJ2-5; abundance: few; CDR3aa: CASSANSFGLAGRVRKETQYF; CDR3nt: TGTGCCAGCAGTGCTAATTCCTTCGGACTAGCGGGCAGAGTGCGGAAAGAGACCCAGTACTTC
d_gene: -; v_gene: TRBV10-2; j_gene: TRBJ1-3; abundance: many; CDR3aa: CASSQTPGQLFSGNTIYF; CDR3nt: TGCGCCAGCAGTCAGACCCCGGGACAACTATTCTCTGGAAACACCATATATTTT
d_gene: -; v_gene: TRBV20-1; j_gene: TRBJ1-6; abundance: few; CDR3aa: CSARGADSPLHF; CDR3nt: TGCAGTGCTAGAGGGGCTGACTCACCCCTCCACTTT
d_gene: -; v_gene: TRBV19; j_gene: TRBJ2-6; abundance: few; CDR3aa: CASSGTGANVLTF; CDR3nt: TGTGCCAGTAGTGGGACAGGGGCCAACGTCCTGACTTTC
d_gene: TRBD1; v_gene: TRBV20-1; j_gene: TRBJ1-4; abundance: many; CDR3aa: CSVTDRATNEKLFF; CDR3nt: TGCAGTGTCACCGACAGGGCAACTAATGAAAAACTGTTTTTT
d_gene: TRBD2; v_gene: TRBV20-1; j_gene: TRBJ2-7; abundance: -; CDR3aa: CSARDNGLAGQYEQYF; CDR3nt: TGCAGTGCTAGAGATAACGGACTAGCGGGACAGTACGAGCAGTACTTC
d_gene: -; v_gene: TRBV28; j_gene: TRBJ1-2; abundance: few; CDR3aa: CASSTVPADYGYTF; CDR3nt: TGTGCCAGCAGTACGGTACCGGCCGACTATGGCTACACCTTC
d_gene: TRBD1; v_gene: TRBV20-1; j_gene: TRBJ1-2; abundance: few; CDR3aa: CSATGGQGVHGYTF; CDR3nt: TGCAGTGCTACTGGGGGACAGGGGGTTCATGGCTACACCTTC
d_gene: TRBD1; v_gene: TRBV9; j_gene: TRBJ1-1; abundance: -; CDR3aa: CASSPPGTGTAEAFF; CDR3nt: TGTGCCAGCAGCCCCCCAGGGACAGGGACGGCTGAAGCTTTCTTT
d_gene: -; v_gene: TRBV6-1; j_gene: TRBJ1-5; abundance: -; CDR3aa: CASSSRSGGNQPQHF; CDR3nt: TGTGCCAGCAGCTCACGATCCGGTGGCAATCAGCCCCAGCATTTT
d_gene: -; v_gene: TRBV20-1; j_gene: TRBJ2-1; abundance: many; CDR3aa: CSAKDPWRSYNEQFF; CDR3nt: TGCAGTGCCAAGGACCCGTGGCGCTCCTACAATGAGCAGTTCTTC
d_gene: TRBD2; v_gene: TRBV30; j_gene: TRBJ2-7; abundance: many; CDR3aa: CAWSAQTSGTTFEDIEQYF; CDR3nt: TGTGCCTGGAGTGCACAGACTAGCGGGACCACGTTCGAGGACATCGAGCAGTACTTC
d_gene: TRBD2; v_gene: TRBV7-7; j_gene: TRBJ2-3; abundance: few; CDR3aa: CASSPSSGPTDTQYF; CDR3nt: TGTGCTAGCAGCCCCTCTAGCGGGCCTACAGATACGCAGTATTTT
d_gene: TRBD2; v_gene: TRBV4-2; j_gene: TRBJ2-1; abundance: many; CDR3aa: CASSQVAGGLNEQFF; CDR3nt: TGTGCCAGCAGCCAAGTAGCGGGAGGTCTCAATGAGCAGTTCTTC
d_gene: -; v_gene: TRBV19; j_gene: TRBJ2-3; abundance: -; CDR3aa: CASSPPGTEHTQYF; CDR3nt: TGTGCCAGTAGTCCCCCAGGCACGGAACATACGCAGTATTTT
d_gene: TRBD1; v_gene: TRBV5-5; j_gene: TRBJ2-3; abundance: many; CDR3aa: CASSPDRVRNTQYF; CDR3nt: TGTGCCAGCAGCCCGGACAGGGTCAGGAATACGCAGTATTTT
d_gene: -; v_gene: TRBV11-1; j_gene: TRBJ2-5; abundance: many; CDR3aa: CASSLEPGETQYF; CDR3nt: TGTGCCAGCAGCTTAGAACCAGGAGAGACCCAGTACTTC